These T cell receptor beta chains were read from a single sample in a study of T cell responses to AZD1222 COVID-19 vaccine. Sequencing was performed with immunoSEQ multiplex PCR; in TCRdb, only in-frame clones are kept and a portion is missing. The sample includes about 270,000 clones, 90% to 95% of them seen just once. The sequenced sample was peripheral blood, obtained 28 days after the second AZD1222 dose. These receptors all stem from an adult who received the AZD1222 COVID-19 vaccine. CDR3s include the opening cysteine and the closing phenylalanine or tryptophan. The D gene is left open where the match is weak. Size tells how often a clone was seen (once, few, many) or the class of an expanded clone, and some rows leave it out.

>.|.|TRBV5-1|TRBJ1-4
CASSARSPGPTNEKLFF
TGCGCCAGCAGCGCCCGGTCCCCGGGCCCAACTAATGAAAAACTGTTTTTT
>.|few|TRBV12-3/TRBV12-4|TRBJ1-5
CARRLNQPQHF
TGTGCCAGAAGACTCAATCAGCCCCAGCATTTT
>TRBD1|.|TRBV27|TRBJ1-1
CASSLTGGSEAFF
TGTGCCAGCAGTTTAACAGGGGGCTCTGAAGCTTTCTTT
>.|.|TRBV7-9|TRBJ2-1
CASSLRGHPYNEQFF
TGTGCCAGCAGCTTACGGGGGCACCCGTACAATGAGCAGTTCTTC
>.|.|TRBV11-2|TRBJ1-3
CASSRLNSGNTIYF
TGTGCCAGCAGCCGACTGAACTCTGGAAACACCATATATTTT
>.|.|TRBV28|TRBJ1-1
CASRPTGFNTEAFF
TGTGCCAGCAGACCGACAGGTTTCAACACTGAAGCTTTCTTT
>.|.|TRBV28|TRBJ1-1
CASRIDRKNTEAFF
TGTGCCAGCAGAATCGACAGAAAGAACACTGAAGCTTTCTTT
>.|.|TRBV18|TRBJ2-7
CASSPSRVNPYEQYF
TGTGCCAGCTCACCCTCCAGGGTAAACCCCTACGAGCAGTACTTC
>.|.|TRBV7-8|TRBJ1-5
CASSLDGRGRGQPQHF
TGTGCCAGCAGCTTAGATGGCAGAGGGAGGGGTCAGCCCCAGCATTTT
>.|.|TRBV9|TRBJ2-4
CASSEGVAKNIQYF
TGTGCCAGCAGCGAGGGGGTAGCCAAAAACATTCAGTACTTC
>TRBD1|.|TRBV27|TRBJ1-6
CASSWDRSHNSPLHF
TGTGCCAGCAGTTGGGACAGGTCTCATAATTCACCCCTCCACTTT
>.|.|TRBV4-2|TRBJ2-2
CASSQDSFTGELFF
TGTGCCAGCAGCCAAGATTCCTTCACCGGGGAGCTGTTTTTT
>TRBD1|.|TRBV6-2/TRBV6-3|TRBJ1-5
CASSYRDRARGNQPQHF
TGTGCCAGCAGTTACCGGGACAGGGCGCGAGGCAATCAGCCCCAGCATTTT
>.|.|TRBV5-1|TRBJ2-5
CASSLATAQETQYF
TGCGCCAGCAGCTTGGCCACGGCCCAAGAGACCCAGTACTTC
>.|.|TRBV18|TRBJ2-7
CASSPGDFLGEQYF
TGTGCCAGCTCACCTGGGGACTTCCTTGGGGAGCAGTACTTC
>.|.|TRBV5-1|TRBJ1-4
CASSPSRSGGEKLFF
TGCGCCAGCAGTCCCTCCAGGTCAGGAGGTGAAAAACTGTTTTTT
>.|.|TRBV7-2|TRBJ1-1
CASSSLGVTEAFF
TGTGCCAGCAGCTCCTTAGGGGTGACTGAAGCTTTCTTT
>.|.|TRBV28|TRBJ1-2
CAASDYYGYTF
TGTGCCGCCTCGGACTACTATGGCTACACCTTC
>TRBD1|.|TRBV11-1|TRBJ2-7
CASSPDRDEQYF
TGTGCCAGCAGCCCGGACAGGGACGAGCAGTACTTC
>.|.|TRBV5-8|TRBJ1-1
CASPRGGILGVQNTEAFF
TGTGCCAGCCCGAGGGGAGGGATACTCGGGGTCCAGAACACTGAAGCTTTCTTT
>.|.|TRBV4-3|TRBJ1-3
CASSQEIVGSSGNTIYF
TGCGCCAGCAGCCAAGAAATCGTAGGCAGCTCTGGAAACACCATATATTTT
>TRBD1|once|TRBV7-9|TRBJ1-4
CASSFGQGDEKLFF
TGTGCCAGCAGCTTTGGACAGGGGGATGAAAAACTGTTTTTT
>.|.|TRBV9|TRBJ2-7
CASSVAGASSYEQYF
TGTGCCAGCAGCGTAGCTGGAGCTAGCTCCTACGAGCAGTACTTC
>.|.|TRBV19|TRBJ1-6
CASRLPRSSYNSPLHF
TGTGCCAGTAGACTTCCGAGGAGCTCCTATAATTCACCCCTCCACTTT
>TRBD1|.|TRBV24-1|TRBJ2-7
CATSDPGQGSYEQYF
TGTGCCACCAGTGACCCTGGACAGGGAAGCTACGAGCAGTACTTC
>.|.|TRBV7-8|TRBJ1-5
CASSREGIQPQHF
TGTGCCAGCAGCCGGGAGGGTATTCAGCCCCAGCATTTT
>.|.|TRBV5-6|TRBJ2-5
CASSFTQETQYF
TGTGCCAGCAGCTTCACTCAAGAGACCCAGTACTTC
>TRBD2|.|TRBV5-1|TRBJ2-1
CASSPRLAAGVRGPYNEQFF
TGCGCCAGCAGCCCGCGACTAGCGGCGGGAGTAAGGGGACCTTACAATGAGCAGTTCTTC
>.|.|TRBV6-5|TRBJ1-1
CASSPNRDSSTEAFF
TGTGCCAGCAGCCCAAACCGGGACTCGAGCACTGAAGCTTTCTTT
>TRBD2|.|TRBV3-1/TRBV3-2|TRBJ2-1
CASSVVGAGVGWFF
TGTGCCAGCAGCGTCGTGGGAGCGGGAGTTGGGTGGTTCTTC
>.|.|TRBV12-3/TRBV12-4|TRBJ1-5
CASSLLINQPQHF
TGTGCCAGCAGTTTGCTTATCAATCAGCCCCAGCATTTT
>.|.|TRBV5-1|TRBJ2-1
CASSLAVSYNEQFF
TGCGCCAGCAGCTTGGCAGTCTCCTACAATGAGCAGTTCTTC
>TRBD2|once|TRBV7-2|TRBJ2-7
CASSLGPSGSYEQYF
TGTGCCAGCAGCTTGGGGCCTAGCGGGAGCTACGAGCAGTACTTC
>TRBD2|.|TRBV24-1|TRBJ2-1
CATSDPTSGRSNEQFF
TGTGCCACCAGTGATCCGACTAGCGGGAGATCCAATGAGCAGTTCTTC
>.|once|TRBV27|TRBJ1-5
CASSFEGLGNQPQHF
TGTGCCAGCAGTTTTGAAGGTTTAGGCAATCAGCCCCAGCATTTT
>.|.|TRBV5-4|TRBJ1-2
CASSLEGLKGSYTF
TGTGCCAGCAGCTTGGAGGGATTAAAGGGAAGCTACACCTTC
>TRBD2|.|TRBV7-9|TRBJ2-1
CASSPQREGRNEQFF
TGTGCCAGCAGCCCCCAGCGGGAGGGTAGGAATGAGCAGTTCTTC
>.|.|TRBV5-5|TRBJ2-3
CASSSRDSLSAQYF
TGTGCCAGCAGCAGCCGGGACTCCCTTTCGGCGCAGTATTTT
>.|.|TRBV5-1|TRBJ1-2
CASSLGGRASNYGYTF
TGCGCCAGCAGCTTGGGGGGACGAGCTTCTAACTATGGCTACACCTTC
>TRBD2|.|TRBV2|TRBJ2-5
CASMREAGGLETQYF
TGTGCCAGCATGAGAGAAGCGGGGGGGCTAGAGACCCAGTACTTC
>TRBD1|few|TRBV4-1|TRBJ2-7
CASSPLGQSYEQYF
TGCGCCAGCAGCCCCCTGGGACAGTCCTACGAGCAGTACTTC
>.|once|TRBV11-2|TRBJ1-2
CASSFKGNGYTF
TGTGCCAGCAGCTTTAAGGGCAATGGCTACACCTTC
>TRBD1|.|TRBV2|TRBJ2-7
CASSLQSAGGLDEQYF
TGTGCCAGCTCCCTCCAATCGGCAGGGGGTTTGGACGAGCAGTACTTC